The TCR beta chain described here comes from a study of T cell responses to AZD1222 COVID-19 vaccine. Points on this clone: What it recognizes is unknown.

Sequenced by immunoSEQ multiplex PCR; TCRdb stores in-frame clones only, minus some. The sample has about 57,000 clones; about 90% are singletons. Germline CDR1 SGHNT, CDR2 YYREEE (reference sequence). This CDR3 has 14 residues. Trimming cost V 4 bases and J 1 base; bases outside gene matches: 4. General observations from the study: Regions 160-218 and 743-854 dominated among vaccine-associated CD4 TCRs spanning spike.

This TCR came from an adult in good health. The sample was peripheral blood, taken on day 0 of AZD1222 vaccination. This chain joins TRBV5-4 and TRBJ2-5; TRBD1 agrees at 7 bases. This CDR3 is CASSLGQTQETQYF. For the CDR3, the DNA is TGTGCCAGCAGCCTGGGACAGACCCAAGAGACCCAGTACTTC.